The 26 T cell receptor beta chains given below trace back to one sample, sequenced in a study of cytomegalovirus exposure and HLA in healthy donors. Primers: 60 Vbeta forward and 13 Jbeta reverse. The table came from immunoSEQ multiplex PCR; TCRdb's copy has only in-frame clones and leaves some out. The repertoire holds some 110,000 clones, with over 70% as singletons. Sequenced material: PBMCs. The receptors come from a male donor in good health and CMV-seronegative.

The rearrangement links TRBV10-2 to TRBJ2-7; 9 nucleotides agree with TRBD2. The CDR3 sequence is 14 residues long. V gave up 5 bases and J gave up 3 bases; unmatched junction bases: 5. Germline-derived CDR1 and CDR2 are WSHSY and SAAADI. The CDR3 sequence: CASSPSGIFYEQYF. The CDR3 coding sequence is TGCGCCAGCAGTCCTAGCGGGATCTTCTACGAGCAGTACTTC.

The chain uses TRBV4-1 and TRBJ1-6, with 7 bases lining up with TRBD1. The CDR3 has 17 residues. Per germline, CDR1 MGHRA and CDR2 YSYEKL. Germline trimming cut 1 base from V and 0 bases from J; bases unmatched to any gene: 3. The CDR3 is CASSQGQGSSYNSPLHF. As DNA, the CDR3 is TGCGCCAGCAGCCAAGGACAGGGAAGCTCCTATAATTCACCCCTCCACTTT.

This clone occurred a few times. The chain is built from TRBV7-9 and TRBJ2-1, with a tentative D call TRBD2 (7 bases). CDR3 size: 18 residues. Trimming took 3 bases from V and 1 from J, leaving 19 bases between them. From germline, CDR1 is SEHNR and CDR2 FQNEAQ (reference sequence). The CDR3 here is CASSFQAGQSKSYNEQFF. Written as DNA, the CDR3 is TGTGCCAGCAGCTTTCAAGCGGGACAATCAAAATCCTACAATGAGCAGTTCTTC. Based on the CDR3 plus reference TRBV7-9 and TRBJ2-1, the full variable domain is DTGVSQNPRHKITKRGQNVTFRCDPISEHNRLYWYRQTLGQGPEFLTYFQNEAQLEKSRLLSDRFSAERPKGSFSTLEIQRTEQGDSAMYLCASSFQAGQSKSYNEQFFGPGTRLTVL.

The CDR3 here is CASSLVVNTGELFF. In nucleotides, the CDR3 is TGTGCCAGCAGCTTGGTCGTGAACACCGGGGAGCTGTTTTTT. V and J are TRBV5-6 and TRBJ2-2; unclear D gene. This CDR3 contains 14 residues. With 0 bases removed from V and 1 base from J, the gap between germline ends came to 4 bases. Per the germline V gene, CDR1 is SGHDT and CDR2 is YYEEEE.

The CDR3 sequence: CASQLGSGASGPYEQYF. The CDR3 DNA sequence: TGTGCCAGTCAACTGGGGTCCGGGGCTAGCGGGCCCTACGAGCAGTACTTC. The chain recombines TRBV7-9 with TRBJ2-7; the match to TRBD2 covers 8 bases. Per germline, CDR1 SEHNR and CDR2 FQNEAQ (reference sequence). This CDR3 is built from 17 residues. J gave up 2 bases and V 9 bases, and 18 bases lay outside the gene matches.

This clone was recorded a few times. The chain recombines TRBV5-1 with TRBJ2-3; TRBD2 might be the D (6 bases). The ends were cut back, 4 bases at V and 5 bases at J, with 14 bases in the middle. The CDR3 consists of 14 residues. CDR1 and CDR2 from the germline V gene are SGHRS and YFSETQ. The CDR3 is CASSTSGSGDTQYF. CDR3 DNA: TGCGCCAGCAGCACCAGCGGGTCTGGAGATACGCAGTATTTT.

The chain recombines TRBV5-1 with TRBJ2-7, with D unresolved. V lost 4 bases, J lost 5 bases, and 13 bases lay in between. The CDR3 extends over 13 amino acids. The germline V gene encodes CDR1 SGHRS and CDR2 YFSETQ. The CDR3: CASSREVGHEQYF. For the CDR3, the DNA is TGCGCCAGCAGCCGAGAGGTCGGCCACGAGCAGTACTTC. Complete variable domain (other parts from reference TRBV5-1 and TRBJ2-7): KAGVTQTPRYLIKTRGQQVTLSCSPISGHRSVSWYQQTPGQGLQFLFEYFSETQRNKGNFPGRFSGRQFSNSRSEMNVSTLELGDSALYLCASSREVGHEQYFGPGTRLTVT.

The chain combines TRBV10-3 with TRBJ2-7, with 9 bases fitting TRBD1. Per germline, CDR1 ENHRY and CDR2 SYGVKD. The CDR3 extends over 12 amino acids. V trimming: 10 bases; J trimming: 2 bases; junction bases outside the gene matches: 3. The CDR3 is CATGTGTYEQYF. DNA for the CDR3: TGTGCCACCGGGACAGGGACCTACGAGCAGTACTTC.

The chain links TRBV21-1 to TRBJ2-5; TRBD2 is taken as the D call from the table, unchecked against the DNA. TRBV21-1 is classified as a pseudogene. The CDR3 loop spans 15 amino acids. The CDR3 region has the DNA TGTGCCAGCACCCCTAAGACTAGCGGCCAAGAGACCCAGTACTTC. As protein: CASTPKTSGQETQYF.

The CDR3 here is CSVIPGQLNEQFF. DNA of the CDR3: TGCAGCGTTATCCCGGGACAGCTCAATGAGCAGTTCTTC. V is TRBV29-1 and J is TRBJ2-1, with TRBD1 matching over 7 bases. Germline assignment: CDR1 SQVTM and CDR2 ANQGSEA. This CDR3 comprises 13 residues. The ends lost 5 bases at V and 6 bases at J; junction bases unmatched: 7.

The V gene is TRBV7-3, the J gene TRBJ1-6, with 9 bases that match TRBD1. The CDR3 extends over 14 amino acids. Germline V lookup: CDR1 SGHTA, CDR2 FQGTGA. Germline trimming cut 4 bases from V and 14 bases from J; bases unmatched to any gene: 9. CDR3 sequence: CASSSGTGRGSLHF. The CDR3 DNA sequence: TGTGCCAGCAGCTCAGGGACAGGGAGAGGATCCCTCCACTTT.

The CDR3 coding sequence is TGTGCCAGCAGCTTAGGGAGGGGAACGAAGAGCACAGATACGCAGTATTTT. Protein sequence: CASSLGRGTKSTDTQYF. This chain links TRBV11-3 with TRBJ2-3; TRBD2 might be the D (6 bases). CDR1 SGHNT and CDR2 YENEEA come from the germline V gene. V lost 1 base, J lost 0 bases, and 14 bases lay in between. CDR3 length: 17 residues.

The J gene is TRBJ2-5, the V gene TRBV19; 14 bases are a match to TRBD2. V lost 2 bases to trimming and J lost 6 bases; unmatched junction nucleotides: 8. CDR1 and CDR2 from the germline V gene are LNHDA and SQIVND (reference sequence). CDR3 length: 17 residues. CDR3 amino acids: CASSIRGTSGSGKTQYF. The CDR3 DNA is TGTGCCAGTAGTATAAGGGGGACTAGCGGGAGTGGCAAGACCCAGTACTTC.

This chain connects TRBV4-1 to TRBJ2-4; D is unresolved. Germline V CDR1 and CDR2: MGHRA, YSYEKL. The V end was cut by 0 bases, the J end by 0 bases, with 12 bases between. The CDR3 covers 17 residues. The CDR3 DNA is TGCGCCAGCAGCCAAGAGAGAGAGAGACTAGCCAAAAACATTCAGTACTTC. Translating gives CASSQERERLAKNIQYF.

The CDR3 DNA is TGTGCCATCAGTGGGACATCCTATGGCTACACCTTC. Translating it yields CAISGTSYGYTF. V is TRBV10-3 and J is TRBJ1-2; the D gene is possibly TRBD1 (5 bases). CDR3 length: 12 residues. V was cut by 4 bases and J by 4 bases, with 7 bases left in between. Per the germline V gene, CDR1 is ENHRY and CDR2 is SYGVKD.

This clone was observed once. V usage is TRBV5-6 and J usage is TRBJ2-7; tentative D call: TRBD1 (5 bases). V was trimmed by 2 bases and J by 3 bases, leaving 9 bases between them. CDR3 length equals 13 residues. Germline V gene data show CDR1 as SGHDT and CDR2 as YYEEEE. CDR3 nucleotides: TGTGCCAGCAGCTTAAGGCAGGGCTACGAGCAGTACTTC. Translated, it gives CASSLRQGYEQYF. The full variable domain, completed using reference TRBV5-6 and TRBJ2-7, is DAGVTQSPTHLIKTRGQQVTLRCSPKSGHDTVSWYQQALGQGPQFIFQYYEEEERQRGNFPDRFSGHQFPNYSSELNVNALLLGDSALYLCASSLRQGYEQYFGPGTRLTVT.

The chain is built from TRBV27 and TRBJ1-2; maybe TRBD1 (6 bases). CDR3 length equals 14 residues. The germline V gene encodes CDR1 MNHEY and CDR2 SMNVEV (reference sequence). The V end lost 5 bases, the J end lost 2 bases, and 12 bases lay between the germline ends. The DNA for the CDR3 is TGTGCCAGCAGTCTCAGGGGTACAAACTATGGCTACACCTTC. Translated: CASSLRGTNYGYTF.

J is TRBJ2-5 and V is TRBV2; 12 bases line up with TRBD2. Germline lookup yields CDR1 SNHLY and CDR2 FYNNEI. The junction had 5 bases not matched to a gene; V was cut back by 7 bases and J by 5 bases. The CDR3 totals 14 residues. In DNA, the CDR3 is TGTGCCAGCAAGAGACTAGCGGGAGTGGAGACCCAGTACTTC. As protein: CASKRLAGVETQYF.

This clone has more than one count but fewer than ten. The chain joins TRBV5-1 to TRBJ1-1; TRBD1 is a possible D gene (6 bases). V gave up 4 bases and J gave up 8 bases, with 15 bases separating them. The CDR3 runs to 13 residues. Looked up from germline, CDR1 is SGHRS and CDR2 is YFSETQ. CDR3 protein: CASSPGGLPEAFF. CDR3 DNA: TGCGCCAGCAGCCCCGGGGGGCTCCCAGAAGCTTTCTTT.

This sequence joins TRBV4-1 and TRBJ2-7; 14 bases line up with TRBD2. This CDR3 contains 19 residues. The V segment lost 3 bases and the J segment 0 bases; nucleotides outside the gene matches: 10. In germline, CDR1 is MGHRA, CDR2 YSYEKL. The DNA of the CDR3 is TGCGCCAGCAGCCAGAGGACTAGCGGGAGGACCTATAGCTCCTACGAGCAGTACTTC. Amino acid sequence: CASSQRTSGRTYSSYEQYF.

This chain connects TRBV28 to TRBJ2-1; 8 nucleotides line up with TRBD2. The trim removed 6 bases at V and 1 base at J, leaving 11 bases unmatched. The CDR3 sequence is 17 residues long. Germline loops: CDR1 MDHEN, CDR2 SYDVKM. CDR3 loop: CASSTMGLGGSYNEQFF. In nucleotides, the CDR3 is TGTGCCAGCAGCACGATGGGACTAGGAGGTTCCTACAATGAGCAGTTCTTC.

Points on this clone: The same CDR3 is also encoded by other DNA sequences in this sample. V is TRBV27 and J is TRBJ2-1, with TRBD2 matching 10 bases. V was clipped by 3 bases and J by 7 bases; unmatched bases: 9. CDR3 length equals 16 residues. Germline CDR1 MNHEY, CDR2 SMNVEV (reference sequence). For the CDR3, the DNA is TGTGCCAGCAGTTTGTCAGCTAGCGGGAGTATAAATGAGCAGTTCTTC. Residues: CASSLSASGSINEQFF.

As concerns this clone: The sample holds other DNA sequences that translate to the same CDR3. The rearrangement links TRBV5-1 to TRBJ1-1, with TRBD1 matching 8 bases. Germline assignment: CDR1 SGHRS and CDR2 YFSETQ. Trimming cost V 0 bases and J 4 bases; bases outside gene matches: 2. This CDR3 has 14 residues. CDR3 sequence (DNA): TGCGCCAGCAGCTTGGACAGGGGGGGCACTGAAGCTTTCTTT. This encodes CASSLDRGGTEAFF.

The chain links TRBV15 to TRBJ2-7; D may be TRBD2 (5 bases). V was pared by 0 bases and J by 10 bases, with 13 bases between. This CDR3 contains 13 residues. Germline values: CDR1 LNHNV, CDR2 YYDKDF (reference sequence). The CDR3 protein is CATSRDSQRQQYF. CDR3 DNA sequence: TGTGCCACCAGCAGAGATTCCCAGCGGCAACAGTACTTC.

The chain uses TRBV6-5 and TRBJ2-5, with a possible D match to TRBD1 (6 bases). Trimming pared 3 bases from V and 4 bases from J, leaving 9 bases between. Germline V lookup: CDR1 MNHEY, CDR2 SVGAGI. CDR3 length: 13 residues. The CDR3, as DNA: TGTGCCAGCAGTTATGCCAGGGGAGAGACCCAGTACTTC. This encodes CASSYARGETQYF.

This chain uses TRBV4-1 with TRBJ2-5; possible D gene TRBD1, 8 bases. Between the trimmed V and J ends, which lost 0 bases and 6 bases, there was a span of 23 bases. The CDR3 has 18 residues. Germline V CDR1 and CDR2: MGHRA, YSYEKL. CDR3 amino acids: CASSQEVGGVQGVKTQYF. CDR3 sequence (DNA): TGCGCCAGCAGCCAAGAGGTGGGGGGGGTACAGGGGGTGAAGACCCAGTACTTC.